This T cell receptor beta chain was profiled in a study of T cell repertoires in cytomegalovirus infection. Across the study: Public signatures in TCR beta pointed to CMV infection and matching HLA type.

Each CDR3 protein is one row after TCRdb ran MiXCR on the reads. The sample gives roughly 250,000 distinct CDR3 sequences, over 20% of which show up once; 18% is in the top ten. In this sample, this clonotype turned up a few times. Its antigen is not identified. Findings and limits, study-wide: Summed public TCR beta family frequency identified CMV carriers bearing the relevant HLA.

This CDR3 is 12 amino acids long. Deletions cut 8 bases from V and 4 bases from J, with 9 bases between. CDR1 and CDR2 from the germline V gene are SEHNR and FQNEAQ (reference sequence). The sequence was obtained from a human donor in good health (CMV status not recorded). Some clones in this sample may be carry-over from other donors' samples. This chain joins TRBV7-9 and TRBJ2-1, with D tentatively TRBD1 (5 bases). Sequencing was performed on CD8+ T cells from PBMCs. Here the CDR3 reads CASAPGYNEQFF. The CDR3, as DNA: TGTGCCAGCGCCCCAGGGTACAATGAGCAGTTCTTC.